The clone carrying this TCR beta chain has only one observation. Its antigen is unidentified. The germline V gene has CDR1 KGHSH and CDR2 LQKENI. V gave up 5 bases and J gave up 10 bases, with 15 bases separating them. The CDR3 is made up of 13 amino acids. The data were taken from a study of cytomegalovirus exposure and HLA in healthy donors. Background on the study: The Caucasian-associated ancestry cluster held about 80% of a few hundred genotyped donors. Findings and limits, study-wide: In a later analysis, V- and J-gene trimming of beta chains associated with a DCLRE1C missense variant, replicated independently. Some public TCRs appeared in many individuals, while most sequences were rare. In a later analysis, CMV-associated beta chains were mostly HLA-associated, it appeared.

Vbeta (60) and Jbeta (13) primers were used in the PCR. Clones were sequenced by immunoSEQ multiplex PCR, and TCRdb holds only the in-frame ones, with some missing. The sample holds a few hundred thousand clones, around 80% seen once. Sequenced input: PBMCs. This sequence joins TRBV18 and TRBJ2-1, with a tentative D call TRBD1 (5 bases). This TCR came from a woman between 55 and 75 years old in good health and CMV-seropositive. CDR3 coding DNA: TGTGCCAGCTCAGGAGTTCAAAGGGGAGAGCAGTTCTTC. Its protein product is CASSGVQRGEQFF.